The clone carrying this TCR beta chain was recorded many times. Its matching antigen is unknown. Treatment was busulfan-fludarabine conditioning, a marrow graft, and cyclophosphamide on days +3 and +4. Sequencing used immunoSEQ multiplex PCR; TCRdb keeps in-frame clones, though not all of them. Recorded here are under 25,000 clones, none singletons. The data are from a study of T cells after posttransplantation cyclophosphamide. Study-level points and caveats: Later blood repertoires were often dominated by clones from the donor CD8+ memory compartment. Tissue-infiltrating T cells from skin or gut overlapped little with blood T cells. Recipient CMV seropositivity and CMV reactivation strongly tracked TRB clonality.

The CDR3 is made up of 15 amino acids. Trimming cost V 3 bases and J 3 bases; bases outside gene matches: 4. Per the germline V gene, CDR1 is LNHDA and CDR2 is SQIVND (reference sequence). The source material was PBMCs, sampled after allogeneic stem cell transplant with posttransplant cyclophosphamide. This TCR was recovered from a male patient aged 18 to 35 who received an allogeneic stem cell transplant from a related donor, was CMV-positive, and had no GVHD. Some of the T cells may derive from the graft donor. The chain is built from TRBV19 and TRBJ2-1; 8 bases align to TRBD1. CDR3 sequence: CASSMGGQVYNEQFF. The CDR3, as DNA: TGTGCCAGTAGTATGGGGGGACAGGTCTACAATGAGCAGTTCTTC.